This T cell receptor beta chain was documented in a study of OX40 agonist ivuxolimab in advanced cancers. Background on the study: Every 2 weeks, patients got intravenous ivuxolimab at one of six dose levels (0.01-10 mg/kg). Prior therapy, whether anti-PD-1, anti-PD-L1 or anti-CTLA-4, was allowed, and less than 45% had some. Study results and limitations: In the expanded peripheral T cells, antigen specificity was never determined.

The CDR3 loop spans 13 amino acids. Germline V gene data show CDR1 as SSHAT and CDR2 as FNYEAQ (reference sequence). Method: immunoSEQ multiplex PCR; TCRdb's copy keeps in-frame clones and lacks some. The sample has tens of thousands of clones, 78% seen once. On this clone: The antigen remains unidentified. At one of its ends the junction is not consistent with the germline gene, which may arise from a read error.

The sampling schedule covered blood at baseline, cycle 4 day 1, and cycle 7 day 1. The chain is built from TRBV7-7 and TRBJ2-1; no definite D call. The sample was CD4+ or CD8+ T cells sorted from blood, taken in a trial of the OX40 agonist ivuxolimab. The TCR was taken from an adult with an advanced solid tumor such as melanoma, head and neck, liver or kidney cancer. In DNA, the CDR3 is TGTGCTAGCAGCTTAGGGCGGCTCGAGGAGCAGTTCTTC. Protein product: CASSLGRLEEQFF.